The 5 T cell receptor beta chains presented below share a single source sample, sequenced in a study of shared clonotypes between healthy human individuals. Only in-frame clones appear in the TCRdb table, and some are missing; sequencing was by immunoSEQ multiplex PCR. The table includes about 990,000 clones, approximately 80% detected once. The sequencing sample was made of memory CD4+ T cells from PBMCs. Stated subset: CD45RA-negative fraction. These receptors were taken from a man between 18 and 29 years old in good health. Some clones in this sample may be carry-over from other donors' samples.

This CDR3 reads CASSHSLDSRYEQYF. In DNA form, the CDR3 reads TGTGCCAGTAGTCACTCCCTGGATAGCCGATACGAGCAGTACTTC. V is TRBV19 and J is TRBJ2-7; D ambiguous. The V end was cut by 5 bases, the J end by 4 bases, with 18 bases between. CDR1 is LNHDA, CDR2 SQIVND, per germline (reference sequence). The CDR3 runs to 15 residues.

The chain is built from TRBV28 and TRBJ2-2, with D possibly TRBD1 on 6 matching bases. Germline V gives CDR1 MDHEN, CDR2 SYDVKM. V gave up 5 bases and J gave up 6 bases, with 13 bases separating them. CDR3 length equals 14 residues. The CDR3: CASSQNRVSGELFF. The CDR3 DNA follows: TGTGCCAGCAGTCAAAACAGGGTGTCCGGGGAGCTGTTTTTT.

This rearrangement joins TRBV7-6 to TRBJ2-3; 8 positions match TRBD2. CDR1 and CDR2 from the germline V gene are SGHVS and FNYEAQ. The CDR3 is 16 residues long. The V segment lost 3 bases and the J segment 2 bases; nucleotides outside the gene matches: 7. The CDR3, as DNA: TGTGCCAGCAGCTTGTCGGCGGGAGGTTCCACAGATACGCAGTATTTT. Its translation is CASSLSAGGSTDTQYF.

DNA for the CDR3: TGCGCCAGCAGTTACCTAGCCGGGACTAGCGGGGTTGAGCAGTACTTC. Its translation is CASSYLAGTSGVEQYF. The chain is built from TRBV5-1 and TRBJ2-7, with TRBD2 identical over 13 bases. Looked up from germline, CDR1 is SGHRS and CDR2 is YFSETQ. V dropped 5 bases and J dropped 7; count of bases not matched to a gene: 12. The CDR3 length is 16 residues.

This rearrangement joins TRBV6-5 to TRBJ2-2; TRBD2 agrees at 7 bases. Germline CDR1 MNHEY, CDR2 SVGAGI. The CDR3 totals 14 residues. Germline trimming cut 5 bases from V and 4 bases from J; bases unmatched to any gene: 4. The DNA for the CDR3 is TGTGCCAGCAGTGCTAGCGGACGCACCGGGGAGCTGTTTTTT. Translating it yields CASSASGRTGELFF.